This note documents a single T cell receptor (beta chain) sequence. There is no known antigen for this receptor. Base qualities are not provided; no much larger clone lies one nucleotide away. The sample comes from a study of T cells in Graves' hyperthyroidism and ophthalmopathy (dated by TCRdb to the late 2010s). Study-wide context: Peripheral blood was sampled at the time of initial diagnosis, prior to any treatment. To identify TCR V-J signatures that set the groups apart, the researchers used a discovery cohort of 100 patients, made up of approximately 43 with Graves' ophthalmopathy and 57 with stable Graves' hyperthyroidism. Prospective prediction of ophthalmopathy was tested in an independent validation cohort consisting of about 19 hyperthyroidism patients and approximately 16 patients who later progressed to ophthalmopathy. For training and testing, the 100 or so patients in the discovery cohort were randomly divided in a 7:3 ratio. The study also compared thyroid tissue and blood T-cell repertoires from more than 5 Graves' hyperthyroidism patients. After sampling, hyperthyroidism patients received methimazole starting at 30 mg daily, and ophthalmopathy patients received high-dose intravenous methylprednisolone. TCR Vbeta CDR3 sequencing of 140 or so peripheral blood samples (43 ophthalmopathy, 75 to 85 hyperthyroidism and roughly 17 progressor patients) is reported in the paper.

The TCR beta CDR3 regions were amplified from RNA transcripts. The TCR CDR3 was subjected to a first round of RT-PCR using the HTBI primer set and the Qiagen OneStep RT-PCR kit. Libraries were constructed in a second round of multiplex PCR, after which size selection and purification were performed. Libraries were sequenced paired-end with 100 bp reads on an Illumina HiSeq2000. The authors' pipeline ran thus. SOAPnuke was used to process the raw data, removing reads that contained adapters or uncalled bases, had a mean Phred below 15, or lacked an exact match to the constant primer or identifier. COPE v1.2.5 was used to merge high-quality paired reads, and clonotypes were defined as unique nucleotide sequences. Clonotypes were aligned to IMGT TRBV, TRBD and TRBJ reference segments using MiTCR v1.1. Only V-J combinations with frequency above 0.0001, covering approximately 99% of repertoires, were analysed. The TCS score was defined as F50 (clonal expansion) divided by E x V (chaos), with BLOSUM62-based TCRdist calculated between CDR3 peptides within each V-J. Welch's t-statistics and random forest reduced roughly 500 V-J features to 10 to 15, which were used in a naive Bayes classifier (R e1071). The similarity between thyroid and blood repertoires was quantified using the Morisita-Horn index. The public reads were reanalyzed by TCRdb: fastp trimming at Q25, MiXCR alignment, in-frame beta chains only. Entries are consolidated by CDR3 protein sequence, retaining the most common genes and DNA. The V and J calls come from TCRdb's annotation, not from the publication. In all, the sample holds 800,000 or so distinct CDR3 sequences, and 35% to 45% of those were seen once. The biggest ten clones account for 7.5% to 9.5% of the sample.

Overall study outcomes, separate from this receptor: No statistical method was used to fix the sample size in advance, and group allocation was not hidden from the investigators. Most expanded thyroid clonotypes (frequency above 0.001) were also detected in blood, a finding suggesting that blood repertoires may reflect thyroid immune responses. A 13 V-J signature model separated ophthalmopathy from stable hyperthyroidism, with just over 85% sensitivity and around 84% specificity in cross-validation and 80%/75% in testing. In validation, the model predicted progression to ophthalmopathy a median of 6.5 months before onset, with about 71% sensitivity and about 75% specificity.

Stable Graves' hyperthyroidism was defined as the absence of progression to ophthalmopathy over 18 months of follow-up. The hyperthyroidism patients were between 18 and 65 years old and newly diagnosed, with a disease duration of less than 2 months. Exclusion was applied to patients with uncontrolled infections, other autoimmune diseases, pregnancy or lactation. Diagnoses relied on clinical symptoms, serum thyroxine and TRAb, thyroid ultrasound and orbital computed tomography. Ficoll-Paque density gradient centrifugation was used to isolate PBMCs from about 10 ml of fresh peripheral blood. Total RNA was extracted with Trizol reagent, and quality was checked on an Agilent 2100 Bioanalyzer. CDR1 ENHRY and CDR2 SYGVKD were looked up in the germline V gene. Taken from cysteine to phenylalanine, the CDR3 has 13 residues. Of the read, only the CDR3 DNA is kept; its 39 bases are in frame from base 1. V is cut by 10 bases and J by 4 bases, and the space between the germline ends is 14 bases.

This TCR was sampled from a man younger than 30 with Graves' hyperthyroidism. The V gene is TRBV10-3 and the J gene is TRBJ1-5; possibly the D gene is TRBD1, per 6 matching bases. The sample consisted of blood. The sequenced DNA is TGTGCCAGCGCAGGACAGCCGAATCAGCCCCAGCATTTT. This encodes CASAGQPNQPQHF.